This T cell receptor (beta chain) was found in a study of T cell responses to AZD1222 COVID-19 vaccine. This clone has only one observation. This CDR3 comprises 15 residues. Looked up from germline, CDR1 is SGHTA and CDR2 is FQGTGA. Trimming cost V 1 base and J 5 bases, with 14 bases left between them. Profiling relied on immunoSEQ multiplex PCR, and the TCRdb table lists in-frame clones only, not all of them. The table has about 190,000 clones, roughly 88% seen once; the top ten hold 0.99%. The TCR originated in an adult in good health. Source: peripheral blood, taken on day 0 of AZD1222 vaccination. The chain has TRBV7-3 and TRBJ2-5; D is unresolved. CDR3 protein: CASSLRADSWETQYF. As DNA, the CDR3 is TGTGCCAGCAGCTTAAGAGCCGATAGTTGGGAGACCCAGTACTTC.